One and the same sample provided the 12 T cell receptor beta chains below, sequenced in a study of blood T cell repertoires in COVID-19. Clones were sequenced by immunoSEQ multiplex PCR, and TCRdb holds only the in-frame ones, with some missing. The sample carries about half a million clones, 89% recorded once. Sample: peripheral blood. The receptors shown here come from a man between 18 and 35 years old with COVID-19, enrolled during active disease.

The gene calls are TRBV9 and TRBJ1-1; D is unresolved. The CDR3 is made up of 14 amino acids. Trimming took 4 bases from V and 5 from J, leaving 15 bases between them. Germline lookup yields CDR1 SGDLS and CDR2 YYNGEE. This CDR3 is CASSIGRPGTEAFF. The CDR3, as DNA: TGTGCCAGCAGCATCGGACGTCCGGGGACTGAAGCTTTCTTT.

V is TRBV18 and J is TRBJ1-4; no firm D call. V lost 3 bases and J lost 4, with 12 bases in between. The CDR3 covers 15 residues. Germline values: CDR1 KGHSH, CDR2 LQKENI. CDR3: CASSPGVSYNEKLFF. CDR3 in DNA: TGTGCCAGCTCACCCGGGGTCTCATATAATGAAAAACTGTTTTTT.

The V gene is TRBV2, the J gene TRBJ2-5; 7 bases agree with TRBD1. Trimming at V came to 6 bases and at J to 4 bases, leaving 8 bases not matched to a gene. This CDR3 comprises 14 residues. CDR1 and CDR2 (germline): SNHLY, FYNNEI. The CDR3 protein is CASRNTGARETQYF. CDR3 bases: TGTGCCAGCAGGAATACAGGGGCCCGAGAGACCCAGTACTTC.

CDR3 nucleotide sequence: TGCGCCAGCAGTACTTGGCGGGGAGGGAATTACGAGCAGTACTTC. Protein product: CASSTWRGGNYEQYF. This chain links TRBV5-1 with TRBJ2-7; 7 bases map to TRBD2. Per germline, CDR1 SGHRS and CDR2 YFSETQ. The CDR3 contains 15 residues. V lost 5 bases, J lost 4 bases, and 12 bases stayed unmatched.

The rearrangement joins TRBV19 to TRBJ2-5; a weak D match, TRBD1 (6 bases). The CDR3 consists of 15 residues. The ends were cut back, 5 bases at V and 5 bases at J, with 18 bases in the middle. Per germline, CDR1 LNHDA and CDR2 SQIVND (reference sequence). The CDR3 DNA sequence: TGTGCCAGTAGTTCCAGCTCAGGGGTCGGGGAGACCCAGTACTTC. It yields the protein CASSSSSGVGETQYF.

This chain connects TRBV12-5 to TRBJ2-7; D is unresolved. The germline V gene has CDR1 LGHNT and CDR2 FRNRAP. This CDR3 region has 13 residues. V lost 6 bases and J 0 bases, leaving 9 bases between the germline ends. CDR3 loop: CASGAENSYEQYF. The CDR3 DNA reads as TGTGCTAGTGGGGCGGAGAACTCCTACGAGCAGTACTTC.

V gene TRBV3-1 (or the pseudogene TRBV3-2) combines with J gene TRBJ2-1; D call uncertain. The ends were cut back, 4 bases at V and 10 bases at J, with 11 bases in the middle. CDR1 and CDR2 (germline): LGHDT, YNNKEL (reference sequence). This CDR3 region has 12 residues. CDR3 amino acids: CASSLPFGEQFF. CDR3 DNA sequence: TGTGCCAGCAGCCTGCCATTCGGGGAGCAGTTCTTC.

With regard to this clone: A read error may explain this, as a much larger clone is one base away. The chain employs TRBV11-2 and TRBJ2-1, with D tentatively TRBD2 (5 bases). CDR1 is SGHAT, CDR2 FQNNGV, per germline. This CDR3 region has 16 residues. V lost 3 bases and J lost 3, with 15 bases in between. The CDR3 DNA follows: TGTGCCAGCAGCTTTCGGCTTAACGGGGACTACAATGAGCAGTTCTTC. This sequence encodes CASSFRLNGDYNEQFF.

This clone has more than one count but fewer than ten. The chain recombines TRBV3-1 (or the pseudogene TRBV3-2) with TRBJ2-7, with D maybe TRBD2 (5 bases). Germline lookup yields CDR1 LGHDT and CDR2 YNNKEL (reference sequence). V gave up 1 base and J gave up 6 bases, with 10 bases separating them. CDR3 length: 13 amino acids. CDR3 coding DNA: TGTGCCAGCAGCCAAGGCGGGTGGAGCGAGCAGTACTTC. Its translation: CASSQGGWSEQYF.

V is TRBV30 and J is TRBJ2-3; D remains unclear. The CDR3 is made up of 13 amino acids. The germline CDR1 and CDR2 sequences are GTSNPN and SVGIG (reference sequence). In DNA form, the CDR3 reads TGTGCACAAGGCGGCACAAGCACAGATACGCAGTATTTT. This sequence encodes CAQGGTSTDTQYF.

This sequence joins TRBV12-3 or TRBV12-4 and TRBJ1-1, with D unresolved. V was trimmed by 6 bases and J by 7 bases, leaving 12 bases between them. CDR3 length: 12 residues. CDR3 nucleotides: TGTGCCAGCAGCCGACGGGTGGGTGAAGCTTTCTTT. Translating gives CASSRRVGEAFF.

This chain links TRBV9 with TRBJ2-2; D perhaps matches TRBD2 (5 bases). The germline V gene has CDR1 SGDLS and CDR2 YYNGEE. This CDR3 comprises 16 residues. Trimming removed 4 bases at V and 0 bases at J, with 13 bases between. Here the CDR3 DNA reads TGTGCCAGCAGCCCCCCCGCAGCGGCGAACACCGGGGAGCTGTTTTTT. Protein sequence: CASSPPAAANTGELFF.